The T cell receptor (beta chain) described here comes from a study of cytomegalovirus exposure and HLA in healthy donors. Overall study results and limits: Published work reported that the classifier diagnosed cytomegalovirus status with high specificity and sensitivity.

Worth noting for this clone: Its matching antigen is unknown.

These donors were members of the 120-subject validation cohort, a group separate from the roughly 700-subject first cohort. Assay: immunoSEQ multiplex PCR; the TCRdb copy retains only in-frame clones and omits some. The sample lists over 45,000 clones, about 88% occurring once. Germline CDR1 and CDR2: SGDLS and YYNGEE. Trimming pared 3 bases from V and 2 bases from J, leaving 12 bases between. This CDR3 comprises 14 residues. Material: PBMCs. The chain combines TRBV9 with TRBJ2-7; D gene ambiguous. This TCR came from a woman aged 25 to 39 in good health and CMV-seronegative. CDR3 sequence reads: CASSATGSPYEQYF. Written as DNA, the CDR3 is TGTGCCAGCAGCGCAACCGGGTCCCCCTACGAGCAGTACTTC.